This TCR beta chain was captured in a study of identifying expanded T cells in peripheral blood. Libraries were prepared by immunoSEQ multiplex PCR; TCRdb keeps only in-frame clonotypes and omits some of them. The sample consists of around 100,000 clones, approximately 88% of them appearing once. The TCR originated in a person between 18 and 69 years old in good health. The material sequenced was blood.

The DNA for the CDR3 is TGTGCCACCAGCAGACCAGGCCGCCAAGAGACCCAGTACTTC. Protein: CATSRPGRQETQYF. The chain has TRBV15 and TRBJ2-5; D not certain. The V gene lost 2 bases and the J gene lost 1 base, with 8 bases spanning the gap. CDR3 length equals 14 residues. Germline assignment: CDR1 LNHNV and CDR2 YYDKDF (reference sequence).